These 5 T cell receptor beta chains were sequenced from one sample in a study of identical twins. TCRdb recomputed calls from the 5' RACE reads with MiXCR, one row per CDR3 protein. Of about 240,000 distinct CDR3 sequences in the sample, about 13% were seen once. These data also formed part of another study, on yellow fever vaccine responses in identical twins.

Sequencing used memory (CD45RO+) T cells sorted from blood. The receptors derive from a woman aged 18-29 years in good health.

The V gene is TRBV20-1, the J gene TRBJ2-5; no definite D call. Trimming removed 5 bases from V and 5 bases from J, with 6 bases in between. CDR1 is DFQATT and CDR2 is SNEGSKA in the germline V gene (reference sequence). This CDR3 region has 10 residues. The CDR3 bases are TGCAGTGCTCAGAGGGAGACCCAGTACTTC. This encodes CSAQRETQYF.

This clonotype was recorded a few times. The gene calls are TRBV15 and TRBJ2-2; D might be TRBD1 (6 bases). Germline-derived CDR1 and CDR2 are LNHNV and YYDKDF (reference sequence). CDR3 length: 19 residues. V was cut by 2 bases and J by 3 bases, with 22 bases left in between. In nucleotides, the CDR3 is TGTGCCACCAGCAGACCCATAGGACAGATGGAGAGTTACACCGGGGAGCTGTTTTTT. Its translation is CATSRPIGQMESYTGELFF.

In this sample, this clonotype turned up a few times. The chain employs TRBV5-1 and TRBJ2-1; D is possibly TRBD2 (6 bases). The CDR3 has 15 residues. Germline CDR1 SGHRS, CDR2 YFSETQ. Between the trimmed V and J ends, which lost 0 bases and 8 bases, there was a span of 15 bases. The CDR3 region is CASSLAGLIRDEQFF. CDR3 nucleotides: TGCGCCAGCAGCTTGGCGGGACTCATTAGGGATGAGCAGTTCTTC.

This chain joins TRBV9 and TRBJ1-2; weak D call: TRBD1 (5 bases). This CDR3 spans 15 amino acids. The V and J ends lost 0 bases and 2 bases respectively, with 11 bases between them. CDR1 SGDLS and CDR2 YYNGEE come from the germline V gene. DNA of the CDR3: TGTGCCAGCAGCGTAGCTACTGGGGGAAACTATGGCTACACCTTC. Its translation is CASSVATGGNYGYTF.

This clonotype was picked up a small number of times. V usage is TRBV5-6 and J usage is TRBJ2-1; 8 bases line up with TRBD2. With 3 bases clipped from V and 5 bases from J, the junction kept 13 bases outside the gene matches. The germline gives CDR1 SGHDT, CDR2 YYEEEE. This CDR3 comprises 17 residues. The CDR3 region has the DNA TGTGCCAGCAGCTCCCTAGGGGACGGGGGGGTCGACAATGAGCAGTTCTTC. It codes for CASSSLGDGGVDNEQFF. The entire variable domain, with the rest obtained from reference TRBV5-6 and TRBJ2-1, is as follows: DAGVTQSPTHLIKTRGQQVTLRCSPKSGHDTVSWYQQALGQGPQFIFQYYEEEERQRGNFPDRFSGHQFPNYSSELNVNALLLGDSALYLCASSSLGDGGVDNEQFFGPGTRLTVL.